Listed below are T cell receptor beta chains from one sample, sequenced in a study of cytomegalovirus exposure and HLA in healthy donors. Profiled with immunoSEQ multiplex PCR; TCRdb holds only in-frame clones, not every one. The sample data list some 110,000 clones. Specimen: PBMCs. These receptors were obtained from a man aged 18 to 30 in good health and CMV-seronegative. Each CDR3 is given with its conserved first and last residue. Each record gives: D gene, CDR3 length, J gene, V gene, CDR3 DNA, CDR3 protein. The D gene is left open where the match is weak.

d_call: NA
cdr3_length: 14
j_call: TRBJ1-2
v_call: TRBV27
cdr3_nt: TGTGCCAGCAGTCCACAGGGTTTTCTTCATGGCTACACCTTC
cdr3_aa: CASSPQGFLHGYTF

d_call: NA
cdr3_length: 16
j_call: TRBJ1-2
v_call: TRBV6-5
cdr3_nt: TGTGCCAGCAGTTCGACTCTAGGAAGTACTATCTATGGCTACACCTTC
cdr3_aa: CASSSTLGSTIYGYTF

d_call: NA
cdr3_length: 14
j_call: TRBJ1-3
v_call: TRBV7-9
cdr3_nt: TGTGCCAGCAGCTTGGAGGGGTCCGGAAACACCATATATTTT
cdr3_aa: CASSLEGSGNTIYF

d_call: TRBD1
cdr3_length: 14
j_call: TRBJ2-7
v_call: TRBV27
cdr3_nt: TGTGCCAGCAGTTTAAACAGGGGGCAGGACGAGCAGTACTTC
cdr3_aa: CASSLNRGQDEQYF

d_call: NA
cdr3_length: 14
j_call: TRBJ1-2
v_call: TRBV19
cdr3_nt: TGTGCCAGTAGTATGGTGGGGGCTTCCTATGGCTACACCTTC
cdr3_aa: CASSMVGASYGYTF

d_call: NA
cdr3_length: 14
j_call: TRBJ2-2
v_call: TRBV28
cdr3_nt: TGTGCCAGTTATACTCCCCTTCGTTCCGGGGAGCTGTTTTTT
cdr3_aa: CASYTPLRSGELFF

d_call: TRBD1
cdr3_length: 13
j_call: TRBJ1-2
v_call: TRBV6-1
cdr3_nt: TGTGCCAGCCCGGACAGGGACAACTATGGCTACACCTTC
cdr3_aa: CASPDRDNYGYTF

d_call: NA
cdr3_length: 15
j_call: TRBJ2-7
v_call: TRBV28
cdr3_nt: TGTGCCAGCAGGAGGTATGGGCAGGGGAACCACGAGCAGTACTTC
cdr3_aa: CASRRYGQGNHEQYF

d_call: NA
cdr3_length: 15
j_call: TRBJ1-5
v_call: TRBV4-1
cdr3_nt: TGCGCCAGCAGCCAAGTTGCAGGGGTGGGTCAGCCCCAGCATTTT
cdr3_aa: CASSQVAGVGQPQHF

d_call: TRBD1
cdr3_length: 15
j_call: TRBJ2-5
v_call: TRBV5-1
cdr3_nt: TGCGCCAGCAAAAGGGGACAGGGGGCGTGGGAGACCCAGTACTTC
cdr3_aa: CASKRGQGAWETQYF

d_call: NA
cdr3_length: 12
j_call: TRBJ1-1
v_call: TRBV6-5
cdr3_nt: TGTGCCAGCAGTTACAGAGGGGAGGGAGCTTTCTTT
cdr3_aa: CASSYRGEGAFF

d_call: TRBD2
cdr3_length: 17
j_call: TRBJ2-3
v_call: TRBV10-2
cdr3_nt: TGCGCCAGCAGTGAATCACTAGCGGGAGGGTGGACAGATACGCAGTATTTT
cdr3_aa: CASSESLAGGWTDTQYF

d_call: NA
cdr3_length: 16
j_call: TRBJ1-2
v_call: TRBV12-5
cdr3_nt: TGTGCTAGTGGCCTAATTACAGGACCTGCTAACTATGGCTACACCTTC
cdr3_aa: CASGLITGPANYGYTF

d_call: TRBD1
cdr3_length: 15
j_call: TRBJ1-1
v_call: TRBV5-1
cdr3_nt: TGCGCCAGCGTCCGGGACAGGGCGAAGGGGACTGAAGCTTTCTTT
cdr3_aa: CASVRDRAKGTEAFF

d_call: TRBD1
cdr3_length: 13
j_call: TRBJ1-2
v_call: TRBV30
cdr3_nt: TGTGCCTGGAAGGGGACAGACAACTATGGCTACACCTTC
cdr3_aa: CAWKGTDNYGYTF

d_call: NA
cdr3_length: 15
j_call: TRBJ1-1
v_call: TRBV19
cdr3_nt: TGTGCCAGTAGGCCGACAGGAAACCTGAACACTGAAGCTTTCTTT
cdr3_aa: CASRPTGNLNTEAFF

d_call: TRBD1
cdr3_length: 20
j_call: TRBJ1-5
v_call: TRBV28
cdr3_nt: TGTGCCAGCAGTTCCCTAATGACAGGGGTGATGGAGTGGGGCAATCAGCCCCAGCATTTT
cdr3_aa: CASSSLMTGVMEWGNQPQHF

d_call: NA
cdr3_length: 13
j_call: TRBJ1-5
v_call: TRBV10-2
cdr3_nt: TGCGCCAGCAGTGTCAGTCTCAATCAGCCCCAGCATTTT
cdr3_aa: CASSVSLNQPQHF

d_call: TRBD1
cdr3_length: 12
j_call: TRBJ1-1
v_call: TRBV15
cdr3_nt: TGTGCCACCAGTACACAGGGGGGTGAGGCTTTCTTT
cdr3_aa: CATSTQGGEAFF

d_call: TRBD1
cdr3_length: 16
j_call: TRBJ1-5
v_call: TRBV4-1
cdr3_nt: TGCGCCAGCAGCCATACCGGGACAGGGCTCAATCAGCCCCAGCATTTT
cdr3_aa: CASSHTGTGLNQPQHF

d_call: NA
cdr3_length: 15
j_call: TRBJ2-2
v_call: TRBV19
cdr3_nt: TGTGCCAGTAGTATAGTCAGGTCTGGCACCGGGGAGCTGTTTTTT
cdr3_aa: CASSIVRSGTGELFF

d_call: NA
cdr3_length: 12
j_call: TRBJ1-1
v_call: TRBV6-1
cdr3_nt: TGTGCCAGCATAACGAGGCAGCTTGAAGCTTTCTTT
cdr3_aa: CASITRQLEAFF

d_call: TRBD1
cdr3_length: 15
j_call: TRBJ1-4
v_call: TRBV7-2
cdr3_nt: TGTGCCAGCAGCCCCGGGACAGAGATAAATGAAAAACTGTTTTTT
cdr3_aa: CASSPGTEINEKLFF

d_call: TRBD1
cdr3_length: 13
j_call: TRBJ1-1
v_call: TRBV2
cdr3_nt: TGTGCCAGCAGTACCGACAGGGCTACTGAAGCTTTCTTT
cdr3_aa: CASSTDRATEAFF

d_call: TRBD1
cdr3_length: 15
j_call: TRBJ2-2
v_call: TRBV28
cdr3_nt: TGTGCCAGCAGTTTCCCCGGACAGGGGGCCGGGGAGCTGTTTTTT
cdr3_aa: CASSFPGQGAGELFF

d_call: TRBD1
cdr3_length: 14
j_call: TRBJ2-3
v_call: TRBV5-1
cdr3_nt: TGCGCCAGCAGCTTGACAGGGGCGGTAGATACGCAGTATTTT
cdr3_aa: CASSLTGAVDTQYF

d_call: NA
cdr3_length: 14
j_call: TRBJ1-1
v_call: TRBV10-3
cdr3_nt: TGTGCCATCAGTGACCCAAGGGGGAACACTGAAGCTTTCTTT
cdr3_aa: CAISDPRGNTEAFF

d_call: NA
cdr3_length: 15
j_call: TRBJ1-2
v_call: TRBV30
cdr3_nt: TGTGCCTGGATAGGGGCCGCTAGTGGGGCGCTTGGCTACACCTTC
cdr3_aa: CAWIGAASGALGYTF

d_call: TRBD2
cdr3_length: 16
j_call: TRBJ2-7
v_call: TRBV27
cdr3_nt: TGTGCCAGCAGGACTAGCGGGGGGTACCCCCCGGGGGAGCAGTACTTC
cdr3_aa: CASRTSGGYPPGEQYF

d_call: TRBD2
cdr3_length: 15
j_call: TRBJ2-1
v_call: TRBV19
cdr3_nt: TGTGCCAGTAGTATTGGGCTAGCGGGGATCAATGAGCAGTTCTTC
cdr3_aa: CASSIGLAGINEQFF

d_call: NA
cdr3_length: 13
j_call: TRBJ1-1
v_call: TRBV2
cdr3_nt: TGTGCCAGCAGTGAAAGGGGACTGATTGAAGCTTTCTTT
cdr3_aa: CASSERGLIEAFF

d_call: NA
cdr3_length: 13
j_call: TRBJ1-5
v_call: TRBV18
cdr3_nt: TGTGCCAGCTCAGGGGGGGGCAATCAGCCCCAGCATTTT
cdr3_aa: CASSGGGNQPQHF

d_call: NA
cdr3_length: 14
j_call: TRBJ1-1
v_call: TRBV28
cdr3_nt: TGTGCCAGCAGTTTCGGGGGGCGGCACACTGAAGCTTTCTTT
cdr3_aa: CASSFGGRHTEAFF

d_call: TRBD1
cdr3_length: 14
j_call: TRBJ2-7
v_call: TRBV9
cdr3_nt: TGTGCCAGCAGCGCACAGGGGGCTTTGGGAGAGCAGTACTTC
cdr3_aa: CASSAQGALGEQYF

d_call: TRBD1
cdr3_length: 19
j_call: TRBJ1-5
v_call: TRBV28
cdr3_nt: TGTGCCAGCAGTAAACTTATGGGACAGGGGCATTATAGCAATCAGCCCCAGCATTTT
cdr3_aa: CASSKLMGQGHYSNQPQHF

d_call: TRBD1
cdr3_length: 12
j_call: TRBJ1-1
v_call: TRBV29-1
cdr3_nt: TGCAGCGCCGGTTGGACAGGCACTGAAGCTTTCTTT
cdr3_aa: CSAGWTGTEAFF

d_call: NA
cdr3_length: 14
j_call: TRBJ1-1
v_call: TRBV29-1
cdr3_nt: TGCAGCGCCGGCTCCGGACATTTGAACACTGAAGCTTTCTTT
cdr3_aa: CSAGSGHLNTEAFF

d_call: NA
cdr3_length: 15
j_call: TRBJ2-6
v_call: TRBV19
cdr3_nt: TGTGCCAGTAGTATCTGGGGGGCTGGGGCCAACGTCCTGACTTTC
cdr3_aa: CASSIWGAGANVLTF

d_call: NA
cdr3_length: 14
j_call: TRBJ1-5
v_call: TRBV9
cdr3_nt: TGTGCCAGCAGCGCAACAGGGCCCAATCAGCCCCAGCATTTT
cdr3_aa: CASSATGPNQPQHF

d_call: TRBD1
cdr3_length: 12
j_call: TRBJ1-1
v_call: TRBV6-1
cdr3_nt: TGTGCGGGGGGGACAGGGAGCACTGAAGCTTTCTTT
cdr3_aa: CAGGTGSTEAFF